This entry describes one TCR beta chain. Its antigen is unidentified. The conserved final phenylalanine or tryptophan is absent from the CDR3, which likely points to a read error. The DNA is left out, because the CDR3 cannot be placed on it with certainty; the CDR3 is given as TCRdb lists it. The CDR3 is 16 residues long, ends included. Germline CDR1 reads DFQATT; CDR2 reads SNEGSKA (reference sequence). Enrolled ophthalmopathy patients presented with a Clinical Activity Score of at least 3, a NOSPECS grade of at least 4, and disease duration under 3 months. This sample was taken from a study of T cells in Graves' hyperthyroidism and ophthalmopathy. Study findings and constraints: Separating ophthalmopathy from stable hyperthyroidism was achieved by a 13 V-J model.

What was amplified from RNA transcripts were TCR beta CDR3 regions. HTBI primers were employed in a first-round RT-PCR of the TCR CDR3. TCRdb ran MiXCR on the multiplex PCR reads and lists one entry per CDR3 protein. The sample lists 50,000 to 60,000 distinct CDR3 sequences; approximately 52% were seen once. The chain recombines TRBV20-1 with TRBJ2-2. The receptor was isolated from a woman aged 45-60 years with Graves' ophthalmopathy. Sequenced: blood. CDR3 sequence reads: CSARDLRGSNTGELVL.